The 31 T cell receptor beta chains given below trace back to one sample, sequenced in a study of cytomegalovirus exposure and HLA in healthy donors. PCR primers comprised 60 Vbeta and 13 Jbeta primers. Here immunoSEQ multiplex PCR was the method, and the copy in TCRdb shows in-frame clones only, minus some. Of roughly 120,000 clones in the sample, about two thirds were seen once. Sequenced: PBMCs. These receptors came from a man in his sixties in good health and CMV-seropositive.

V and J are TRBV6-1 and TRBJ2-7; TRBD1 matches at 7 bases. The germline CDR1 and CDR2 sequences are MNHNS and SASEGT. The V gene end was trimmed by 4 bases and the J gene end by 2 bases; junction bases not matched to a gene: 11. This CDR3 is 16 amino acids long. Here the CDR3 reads CASSAPPQGLAYEQYF. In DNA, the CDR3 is TGTGCCAGCAGTGCCCCTCCACAGGGGTTGGCCTACGAGCAGTACTTC.

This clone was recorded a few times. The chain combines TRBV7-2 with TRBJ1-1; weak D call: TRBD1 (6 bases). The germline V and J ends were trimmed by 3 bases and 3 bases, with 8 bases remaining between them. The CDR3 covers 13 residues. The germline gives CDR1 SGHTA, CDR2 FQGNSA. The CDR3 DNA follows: TGTGCCAGCAGCTTGGACAGAGACACTGAAGCTTTCTTT. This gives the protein CASSLDRDTEAFF.

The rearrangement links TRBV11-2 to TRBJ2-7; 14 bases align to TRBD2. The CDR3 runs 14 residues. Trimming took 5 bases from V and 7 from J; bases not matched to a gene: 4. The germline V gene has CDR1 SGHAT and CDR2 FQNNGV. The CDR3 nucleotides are TGTGCCAGCAGCGGGACTAGCGGGGGAGTTGAGCAGTACTTC. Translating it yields CASSGTSGGVEQYF.

The CDR3 coding sequence is TGTGCCAGCAGGCTCCGTCGACAGGGTAACGAGCAGTACTTC. Amino acids: CASRLRRQGNEQYF. The chain links TRBV6-5 to TRBJ2-5; TRBD1 matches 7 bases. The end of the DNA aligns better with TRBJ2-7, so the J call may be wrong. Germline V gives CDR1 MNHEY, CDR2 SVGAGI. The CDR3 length is 14 residues.

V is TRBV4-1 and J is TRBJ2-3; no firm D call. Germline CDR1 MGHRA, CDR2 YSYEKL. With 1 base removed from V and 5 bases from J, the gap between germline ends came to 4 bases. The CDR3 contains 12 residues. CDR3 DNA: TGCGCCAGCAGCCAAGCCGGAGATACGCAGTATTTT. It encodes CASSQAGDTQYF.

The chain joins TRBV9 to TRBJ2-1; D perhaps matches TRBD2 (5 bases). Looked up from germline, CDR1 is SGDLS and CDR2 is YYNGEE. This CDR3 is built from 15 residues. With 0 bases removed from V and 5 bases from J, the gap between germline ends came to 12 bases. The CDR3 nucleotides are TGTGCCAGCAGCGTAGGGACTTCTAGGAACAATGAGCAGTTCTTC. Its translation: CASSVGTSRNNEQFF.

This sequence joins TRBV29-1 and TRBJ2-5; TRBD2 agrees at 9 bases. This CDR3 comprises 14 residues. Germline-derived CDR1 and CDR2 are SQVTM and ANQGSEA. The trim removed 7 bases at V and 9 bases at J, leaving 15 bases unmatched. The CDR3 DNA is TGCAGCGGAAGAGTTGCCGGGACTAGCACGGCCCAGTACTTC. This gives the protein CSGRVAGTSTAQYF.

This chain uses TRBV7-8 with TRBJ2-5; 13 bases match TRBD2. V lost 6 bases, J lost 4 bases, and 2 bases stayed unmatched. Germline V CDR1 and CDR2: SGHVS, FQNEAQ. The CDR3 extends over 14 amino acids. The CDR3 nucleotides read TGTGCCAGCAGAAGGACTAGCGGGGGAGAGACCCAGTACTTC. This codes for CASRRTSGGETQYF.

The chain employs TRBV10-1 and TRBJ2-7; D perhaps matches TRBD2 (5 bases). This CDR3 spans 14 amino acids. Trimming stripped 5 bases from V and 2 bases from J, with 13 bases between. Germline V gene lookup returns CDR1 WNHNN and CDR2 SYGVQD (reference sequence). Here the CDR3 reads CASSPPAVPYEQYF. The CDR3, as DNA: TGCGCCAGCAGTCCCCCAGCGGTCCCCTACGAGCAGTACTTC.

For the CDR3, the DNA is TGTGCCAGCTCACCCACAGGGGACGAAAAACTGTTTTTT. It is translated as CASSPTGDEKLFF. The chain employs TRBV18 and TRBJ1-4, with 7 bases aligning to TRBD1. This CDR3 region has 13 residues. The germline V gene has CDR1 KGHSH and CDR2 LQKENI. J gave up 8 bases and V 3 bases, and 3 bases lay outside the gene matches. Using reference TRBV18 and TRBJ1-4 for the parts outside the CDR3, the full variable domain is NAGVMQNPRHLVRRRGQEARLRCSPMKGHSHVYWYRQLPEEGLKFMVYLQKENIIDESGMPKERFSAEFPKEGPSILRIQQVVRGDSAAYFCASSPTGDEKLFFGSGTQLSVL.

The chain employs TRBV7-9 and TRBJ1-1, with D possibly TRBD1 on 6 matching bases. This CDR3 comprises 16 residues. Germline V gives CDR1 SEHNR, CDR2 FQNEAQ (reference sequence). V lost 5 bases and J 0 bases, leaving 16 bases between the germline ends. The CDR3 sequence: CASSPWGTPLNTEAFF. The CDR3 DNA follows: TGTGCCAGCAGCCCCTGGGGGACACCTTTGAACACTGAAGCTTTCTTT.

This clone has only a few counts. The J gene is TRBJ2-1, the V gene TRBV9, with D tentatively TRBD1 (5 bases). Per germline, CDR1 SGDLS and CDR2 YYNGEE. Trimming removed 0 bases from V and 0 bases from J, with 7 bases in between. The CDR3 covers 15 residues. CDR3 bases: TGTGCCAGCAGCGTAGACAGGAGCTCCTACAATGAGCAGTTCTTC. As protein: CASSVDRSSYNEQFF. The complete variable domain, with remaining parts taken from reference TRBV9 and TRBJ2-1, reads DSGVTQTPKHLITATGQRVTLRCSPRSGDLSVYWYQQSLDQGLQFLIQYYNGEERAKGNILERFSAQQFPDLHSELNLSSLELGDSALYFCASSVDRSSYNEQFFGPGTRLTVL.

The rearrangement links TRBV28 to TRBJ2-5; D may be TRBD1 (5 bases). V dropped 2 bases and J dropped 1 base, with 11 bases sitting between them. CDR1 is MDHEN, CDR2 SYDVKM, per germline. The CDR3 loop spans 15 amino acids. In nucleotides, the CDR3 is TGTGCCAGCAGTTTACTGACAGTCACCCAAGAGACCCAGTACTTC. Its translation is CASSLLTVTQETQYF.

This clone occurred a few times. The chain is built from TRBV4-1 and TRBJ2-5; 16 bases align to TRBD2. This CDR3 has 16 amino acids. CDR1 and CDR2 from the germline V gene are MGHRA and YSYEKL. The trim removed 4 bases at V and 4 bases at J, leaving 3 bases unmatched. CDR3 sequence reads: CASSRGLAGGRETQYF. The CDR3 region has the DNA TGCGCCAGCAGCCGGGGACTAGCGGGGGGGAGAGAGACCCAGTACTTC.

The chain's CDR3 is CASSFFGEQPQHF. In DNA form, the CDR3 reads TGTGCCAGCAGTTTTTTCGGGGAGCAGCCCCAGCATTTT. The V call is TRBV28, the J call TRBJ1-5; D is unclear. The CDR3 has 13 residues. Trimming stripped 3 bases from V and 7 bases from J, with 10 bases between. In germline, CDR1 is MDHEN, CDR2 SYDVKM.

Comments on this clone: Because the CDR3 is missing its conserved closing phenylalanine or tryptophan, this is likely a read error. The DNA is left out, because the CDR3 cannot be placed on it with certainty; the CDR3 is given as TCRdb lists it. CDR3 sequence reads: CARDKRTGACG. J is TRBJ1-5 and V is TRBV7-3; TRBD1 was called by the table and not checked on the DNA. The CDR3 comprises 11 residues, both ends counted. The germline CDR1 and CDR2 sequences are SGHTA and FQGTGA.

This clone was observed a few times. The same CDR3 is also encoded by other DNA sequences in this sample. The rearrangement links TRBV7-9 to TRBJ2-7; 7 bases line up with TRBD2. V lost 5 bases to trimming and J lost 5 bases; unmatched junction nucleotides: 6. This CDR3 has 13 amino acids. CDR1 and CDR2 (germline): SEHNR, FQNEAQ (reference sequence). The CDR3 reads CASSTGGLDEQYF. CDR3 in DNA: TGTGCCAGCAGCACGGGAGGTCTGGACGAGCAGTACTTC.

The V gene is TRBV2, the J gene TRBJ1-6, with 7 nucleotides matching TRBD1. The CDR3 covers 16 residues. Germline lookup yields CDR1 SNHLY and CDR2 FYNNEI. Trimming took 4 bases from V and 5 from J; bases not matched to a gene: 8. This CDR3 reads CASSVRGGQNNSPLHF. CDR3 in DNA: TGTGCCAGCAGTGTTCGGGGGGGACAGAATAATTCACCCCTCCACTTT.

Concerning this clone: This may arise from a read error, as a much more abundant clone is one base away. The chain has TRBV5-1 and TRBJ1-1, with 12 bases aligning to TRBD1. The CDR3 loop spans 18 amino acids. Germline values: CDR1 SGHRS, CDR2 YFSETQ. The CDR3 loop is CAGSLRPGTGGVGTEAFF. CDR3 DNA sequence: TGCGCCGGCAGCCTCCGCCCGGGGACAGGGGGCGTAGGCACTGAAGCTTTCTTT.

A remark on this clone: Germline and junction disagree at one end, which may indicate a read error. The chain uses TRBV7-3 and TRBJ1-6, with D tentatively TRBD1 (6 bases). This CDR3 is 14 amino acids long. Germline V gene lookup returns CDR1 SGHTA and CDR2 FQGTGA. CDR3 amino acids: CSSSPQGLGSPLHF. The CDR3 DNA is TGTTCCAGCAGCCCACAGGGATTGGGTTCACCCCTCCACTTT.

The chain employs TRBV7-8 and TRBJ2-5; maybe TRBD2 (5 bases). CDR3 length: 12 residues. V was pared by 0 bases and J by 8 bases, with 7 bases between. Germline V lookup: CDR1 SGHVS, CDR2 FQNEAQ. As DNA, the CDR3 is TGTGCCAGCAGCTTAGCCGCTAGCACCCAGTACTTC. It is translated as CASSLAASTQYF.

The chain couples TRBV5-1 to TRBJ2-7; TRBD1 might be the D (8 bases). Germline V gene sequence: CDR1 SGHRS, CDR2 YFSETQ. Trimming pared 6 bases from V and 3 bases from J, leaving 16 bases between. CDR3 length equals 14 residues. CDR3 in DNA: TGCGCCAGCACCCCGACAGGGGACTACTACGAGCAGTACTTC. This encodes CASTPTGDYYEQYF.

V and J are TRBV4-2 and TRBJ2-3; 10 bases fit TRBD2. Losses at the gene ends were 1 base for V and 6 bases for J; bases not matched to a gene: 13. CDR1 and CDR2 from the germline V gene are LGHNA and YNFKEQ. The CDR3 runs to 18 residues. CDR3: CASSQAWSSGGGWDTQYF. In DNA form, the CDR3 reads TGTGCCAGCAGCCAAGCCTGGTCTAGCGGGGGAGGTTGGGATACGCAGTATTTT.

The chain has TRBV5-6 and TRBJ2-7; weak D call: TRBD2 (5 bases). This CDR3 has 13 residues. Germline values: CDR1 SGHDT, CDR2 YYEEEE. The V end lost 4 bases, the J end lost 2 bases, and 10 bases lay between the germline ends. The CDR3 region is CASSVYGTYEQYF. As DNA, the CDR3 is TGTGCCAGCAGCGTGTACGGGACCTACGAGCAGTACTTC.

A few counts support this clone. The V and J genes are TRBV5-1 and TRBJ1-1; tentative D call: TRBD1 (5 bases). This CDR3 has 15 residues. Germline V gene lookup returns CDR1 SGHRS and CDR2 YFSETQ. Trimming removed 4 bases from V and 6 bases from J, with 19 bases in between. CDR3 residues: CASSKNTGLNAEAFF. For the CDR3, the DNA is TGCGCCAGCAGCAAGAATACAGGACTAAACGCTGAAGCTTTCTTT. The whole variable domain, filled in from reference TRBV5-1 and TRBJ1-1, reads KAGVTQTPRYLIKTRGQQVTLSCSPISGHRSVSWYQQTPGQGLQFLFEYFSETQRNKGNFPGRFSGRQFSNSRSEMNVSTLELGDSALYLCASSKNTGLNAEAFFGQGTRLTVV.

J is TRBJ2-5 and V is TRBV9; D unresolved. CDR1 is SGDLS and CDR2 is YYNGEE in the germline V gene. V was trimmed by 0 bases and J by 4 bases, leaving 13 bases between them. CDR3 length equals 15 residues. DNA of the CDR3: TGTGCCAGCAGCGTAGGAGAGCCTCCCCCAGAGACCCAGTACTTC. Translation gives CASSVGEPPPETQYF.

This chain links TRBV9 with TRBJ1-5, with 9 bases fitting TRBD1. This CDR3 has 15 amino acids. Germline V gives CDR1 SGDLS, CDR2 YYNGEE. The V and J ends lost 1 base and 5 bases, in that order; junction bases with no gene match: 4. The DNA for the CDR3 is TGTGCCAGCAGCGTAAAACAGGGGGCTTATCAGCCCCAGCATTTT. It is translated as CASSVKQGAYQPQHF.

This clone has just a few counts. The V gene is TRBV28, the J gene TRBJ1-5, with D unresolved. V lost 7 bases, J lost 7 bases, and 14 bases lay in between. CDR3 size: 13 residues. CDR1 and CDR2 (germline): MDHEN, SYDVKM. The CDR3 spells CASIGYVLQPQHF. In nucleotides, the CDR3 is TGTGCCAGCATCGGGTATGTGCTACAGCCCCAGCATTTT.

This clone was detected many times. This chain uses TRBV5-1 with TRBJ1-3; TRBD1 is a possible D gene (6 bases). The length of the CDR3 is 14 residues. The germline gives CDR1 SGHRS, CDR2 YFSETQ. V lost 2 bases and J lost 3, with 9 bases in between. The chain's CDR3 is CASSLTGIGNTIYF. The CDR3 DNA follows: TGCGCCAGCAGCTTAACAGGGATTGGAAACACCATATATTTT.

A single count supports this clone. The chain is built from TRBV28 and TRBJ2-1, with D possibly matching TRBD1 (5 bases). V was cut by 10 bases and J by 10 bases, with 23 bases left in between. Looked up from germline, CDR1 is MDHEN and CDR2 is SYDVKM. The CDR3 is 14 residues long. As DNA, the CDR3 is TGTGCCACCCTCGTGACAGCGTTATCAAGGGAGCAGTTCTTC. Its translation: CATLVTALSREQFF. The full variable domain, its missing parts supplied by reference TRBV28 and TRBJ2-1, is DVKVTQSSRYLVKRTGEKVFLECVQDMDHENMFWYRQDPGLGLRLIYFSYDVKMKEKGDIPEGYSVSREKKERFSLILESASTNQTSMYLCATLVTALSREQFFGPGTRLTVL.

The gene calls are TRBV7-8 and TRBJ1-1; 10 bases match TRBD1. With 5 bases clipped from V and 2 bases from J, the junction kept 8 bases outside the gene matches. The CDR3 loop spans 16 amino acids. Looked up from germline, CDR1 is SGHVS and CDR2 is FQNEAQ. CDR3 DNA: TGTGCCAGCAGCGCGAGACAGGGGGCGCAAAACACTGAAGCTTTCTTT. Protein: CASSARQGAQNTEAFF.